The 8 T cell receptor beta chains given below trace back to one sample, sequenced in a study of blood T cell repertoires in COVID-19 (dated by TCRdb to the early 2020s). Library preparation was by the immunoSEQ multiplex PCR assay. This immuneACCESS table, as held by TCRdb, lists in-frame sequences with V and J called but not all clones. Of the missing ones, under half trace to an unresolved V gene in checked studies; the others have no known cause. The sample profile shows tens of thousands of clones; 70% to 80% of them were found once. The top ten clonotypes cover about 15% of the sample. Input material: peripheral blood. The receptors derive from a man between 65 and 80 years old with active or convalescent COVID-19.

Here the CDR3 DNA reads TGTGCCAGCAGTTATGGACAGGGTGACTCACCCCTCCACTTT. This gives the protein CASSYGQGDSPLHF. The chain is built from TRBV11-3 and TRBJ1-6, with 8 bases identical to TRBD1. This CDR3 contains 14 residues. Looked up from germline, CDR1 is SGHNT and CDR2 is YENEEA. V trimming: 6 bases; J trimming: 10 bases; junction bases outside the gene matches: 8.

The V call is TRBV5-3, the J call TRBJ1-2, with D maybe TRBD1 (6 bases). TRBV5-3 is marked as an open reading frame, function uncertain. The CDR3 is 15 residues long. Trimming cost V 9 bases and J 2 bases, with 20 bases left between them. This CDR3 is CAKSRRQGRNYGYTF. Here the CDR3 DNA reads TGTGCCAAGTCCCGGAGGCAGGGGAGAAACTATGGCTACACCTTC.

The chain recombines TRBV19 with TRBJ1-5; D possibly corresponds to TRBD1 (6 bases). V was clipped by 9 bases and J by 0 bases, with 12 bases between them. Per germline, CDR1 LNHDA and CDR2 SQIVND (reference sequence). The CDR3 is 14 amino acids. The CDR3 spells CASRWTASNQPQHF. The CDR3 region has the DNA TGTGCCAGCCGCTGGACAGCTAGCAATCAGCCCCAGCATTTT.

This chain joins TRBV4-2 and TRBJ2-5; TRBD2 might be the D (6 bases). Germline V CDR1 and CDR2: LGHNA, YNFKEQ. V lost 0 bases, J lost 7 bases, and 18 bases lay in between. The CDR3 consists of 16 residues. CDR3 in DNA: TGTGCCAGCAGCCAAGAAGCAGTAGCGGCGGGTTGGACCCAGTACTTC. Translation: CASSQEAVAAGWTQYF.

The V call is TRBV28, the J call TRBJ2-3, with 8 bases fitting TRBD2. V lost 10 bases, J lost 2 bases, and 11 bases stayed unmatched. The CDR3 runs 15 residues. CDR1 is MDHEN, CDR2 SYDVKM, per germline. Written as DNA, the CDR3 is TGTGCCACCCAAATGGGTAGCGGGGTCACAGATACGCAGTATTTT. Translated: CATQMGSGVTDTQYF.

The genes are TRBV7-9 and TRBJ2-2, with no clear D. Germline lookup yields CDR1 SEHNR and CDR2 FQNEAQ (reference sequence). Trimming removed 1 base at V and 4 bases at J, with 7 bases between. The CDR3 is 14 residues long. CDR3 DNA sequence: TGTGCCAGCAGCTTAGGTTCGGGCACCGGGGAGCTGTTTTTT. As protein: CASSLGSGTGELFF. Full variable domain (remainder filled in from reference TRBV7-9 and TRBJ2-2): DTGVSQNPRHKITKRGQNVTFRCDPISEHNRLYWYRQTLGQGPEFLTYFQNEAQLEKSRLLSDRFSAERPKGSFSTLEIQRTEQGDSAMYLCASSLGSGTGELFFGEGSRLTVL.

The chain recombines TRBV6-5 with TRBJ1-1; the D is unclear. V dropped 7 bases and J dropped 1 base, with 13 bases sitting between them. The CDR3 has 14 amino acids. Germline lookup yields CDR1 MNHEY and CDR2 SVGAGI. DNA of the CDR3: TGTGCCAGCATGCTCAGCCGGGGGAACACTGAAGCTTTCTTT. It yields the protein CASMLSRGNTEAFF.

This rearrangement joins TRBV9 to TRBJ2-7; 7 bases map to TRBD1. The V gene's germline CDR1 is SGDLS and CDR2 YYNGEE. V was pared by 2 bases and J by 5 bases, with 7 bases of the junction left unmatched. CDR3 size: 14 residues. CDR3: CASSVEGAINEQYF. The CDR3 coding sequence is TGTGCCAGCAGCGTCGAGGGGGCAATAAACGAGCAGTACTTC.